This T cell receptor (beta chain) was documented in a study of a mutant IDH1 vaccine in newly diagnosed glioma. Time point indicated: baseline, week 1 (first vaccination visit). As to treatment: pre-vaccination baseline after standard-of-care therapy. In its sample, this clone was seen once. Generated by immunoSEQ multiplex PCR, the TCRdb table keeps only in-frame clones and is missing some. The table includes some 16,000 clones, around 95% detected once. The CDR3 is made up of 13 amino acids. V shed 6 bases and J shed 1 base, with 9 bases lying between them. Germline V gives CDR1 SGHRS, CDR2 YFSETQ. The source material was peripheral blood mononuclear cells (PBMCs), sampled from a glioma patient treated with radiotherapy, temozolomide or both. The chain recombines TRBV5-1 with TRBJ2-3; D is ambiguous. The TCR was taken from a woman aged 18-29 years with glioma. Some clones in this sample may be carry-over from other donors' samples. The CDR3 DNA reads as TGCGCCAGCACGGCCCCGGGCACAGATACGCAGTATTTT. Its translation: CASTAPGTDTQYF.